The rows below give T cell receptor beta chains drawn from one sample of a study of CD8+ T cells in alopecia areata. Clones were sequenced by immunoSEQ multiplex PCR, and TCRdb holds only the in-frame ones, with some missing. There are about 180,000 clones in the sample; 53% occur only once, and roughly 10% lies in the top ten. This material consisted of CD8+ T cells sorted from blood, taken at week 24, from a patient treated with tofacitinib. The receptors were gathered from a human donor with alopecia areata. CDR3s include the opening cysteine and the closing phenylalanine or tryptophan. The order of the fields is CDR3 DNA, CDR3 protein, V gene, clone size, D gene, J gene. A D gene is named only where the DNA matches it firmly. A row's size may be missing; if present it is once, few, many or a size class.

TGCGCCAGCAGCCAGATTACAGGGCCCTCCTACGAGCAGTACTTC | CASSQITGPSYEQYF | TRBV4-1 | few | . | TRBJ2-7
TGTGCTAGTGGTTTGAACTCCTACGAGCAGTACTTC | CASGLNSYEQYF | TRBV12-5 | . | . | TRBJ2-7
TGCGCCAGCAGCCAAGATTTAACGGGAAATTCACCCCTCCACTTT | CASSQDLTGNSPLHF | TRBV4-3 | . | . | TRBJ1-6
TGTGCCAGCAGTGACGGTAGGGAGGTCATTCAGTACTTC | CASSDGREVIQYF | TRBV2 | few | . | TRBJ2-4
TGCGCCAGCAGCCAAGATAGGGGCACTGAAGCTTTCTTT | CASSQDRGTEAFF | TRBV4-3 | . | . | TRBJ1-1
TGTGCCACCCGTGAGACGGGGGACTACAATGAGCAGTTCTTC | CATRETGDYNEQFF | TRBV10-3 | few | . | TRBJ2-1
TGCGCCAGCAGCTCGTGGAATGGGAAAGGCACTGAAGCTTTCTTT | CASSSWNGKGTEAFF | TRBV5-1 | . | . | TRBJ1-1
TGTGCCAGCAGCATGGGGACAGGGAGCTCCTACGAGCAGTACTTC | CASSMGTGSSYEQYF | TRBV13 | . | TRBD1 | TRBJ2-7
TGTGCCAGCAGCCGAGCCAACGAGCAGTACTTC | CASSRANEQYF | TRBV11-2 | . | . | TRBJ2-7
TGTGCCAGCAGTGAAGGGGATGGGGGCAATCAGCCCCAGCATTTT | CASSEGDGGNQPQHF | TRBV6-1 | few | . | TRBJ1-5
TGTGCCAGCAGCGTAAGCAGGGTTAGCGAGCAGTTCTTC | CASSVSRVSEQFF | TRBV9 | . | . | TRBJ2-1
TGTGCCAGCAGCTTATACTCCGGGGGGTCCCCCAAAAACATTCAGTACTTC | CASSLYSGGSPKNIQYF | TRBV7-8 | once | TRBD2 | TRBJ2-4
TGTGCCAGCAGCTTAAGGGGGTTTTCCGTACAAGAGACCCAGTACTTC | CASSLRGFSVQETQYF | TRBV7-6 | . | . | TRBJ2-5
TGCAGCGTGACAGGGGGCGCGAACACTGAAGCTTTCTTT | CSVTGGANTEAFF | TRBV29-1 | . | TRBD1 | TRBJ1-1
TGTGCCACCAGCCGAGGGGGGGAGTCCTACGAGCAGTACTTC | CATSRGGESYEQYF | TRBV15 | . | . | TRBJ2-7
TGTGCCAGCAGCTCTCGACAGGATCCTTTAAACTATGGCTACACCTTC | CASSSRQDPLNYGYTF | TRBV9 | . | . | TRBJ1-2
TGTGCCAGCAGCCCGGGACTAGCGGGGGGGAATGAGCAGTTCTTC | CASSPGLAGGNEQFF | TRBV13 | . | TRBD2 | TRBJ2-1
TGCGCCAGCAGCCAAGACGGGGAGGTTTTGCAGCCCCAGCATTTT | CASSQDGEVLQPQHF | TRBV4-3 | once | . | TRBJ1-5
TGTGCCAGCAGCACCCGCCCCGCAGGAGGAACCGGGGAGCTGTTTTTT | CASSTRPAGGTGELFF | TRBV9 | . | . | TRBJ2-2
TGTGCCAGCAGTTTCGGGTTGAACACTGAAGCTTTCTTT | CASSFGLNTEAFF | TRBV27 | . | . | TRBJ1-1
TGTGCCAGCAGTTACACATCCTCCTACGAGCAGTACTTC | CASSYTSSYEQYF | TRBV6-5 | . | . | TRBJ2-7
TGCGCCAGCAGAGACGACAGGAACACTGAAGCTTTCTTT | CASRDDRNTEAFF | TRBV10-2 | . | . | TRBJ1-1
TGTGCCAGCAGTGGTTGGCGGGGGGGCCTCAATGAGCAGTTCTTC | CASSGWRGGLNEQFF | TRBV2 | . | TRBD2 | TRBJ2-1
TGTGCCAGCAGCCGGCAGGGGGTAAACATTCAGTACTTC | CASSRQGVNIQYF | TRBV7-9 | once | TRBD1 | TRBJ2-4
TGTGCCAGCAGTTTAGGTTTGGGTTTGGGCTACACCTTC | CASSLGLGLGYTF | TRBV27 | . | . | TRBJ1-2
TGTGCCTGGAGTGTACTCAAGGGCGAGACCCAGTACTTC | CAWSVLKGETQYF | TRBV30 | few | . | TRBJ2-5
TGTGCCAGTAGTGATGACTCGGACTGGGAAGTCGGCGAGCAGTACTTC | CASSDDSDWEVGEQYF | TRBV19 | few | . | TRBJ2-7
TGTGCCAGTAGCACGGGACAGAGTAATCAGCCCCAGCATTTT | CASSTGQSNQPQHF | TRBV19 | . | TRBD1 | TRBJ1-5
TGTGCCAGCAGCCAAGATCGTGGGGGAGCCTATGGCTACACCTTC | CASSQDRGGAYGYTF | TRBV14 | . | . | TRBJ1-2
TGTGCCAGCAGCTTTCACAGAAGGAGCACAGATACGCAGTATTTT | CASSFHRRSTDTQYF | TRBV11-2 | . | . | TRBJ2-3
TGTGCCAGCAGTGAAGCGCAGGTCAGCAATCAGCCCCAGCATTTT | CASSEAQVSNQPQHF | TRBV6-1 | . | . | TRBJ1-5
TGTGCCATCAGTGAAGCGGCTAATTCACCCCTCCACTTT | CAISEAANSPLHF | TRBV10-3 | . | . | TRBJ1-6
TGTGCCAGCAGCACGGGACCCGCGGACACTGAAGCTTTCTTT | CASSTGPADTEAFF | TRBV9 | . | . | TRBJ1-1
TGCGCCAGCAGGCGACAGGGGGCGCCCACTGAAGCTTTCTTT | CASRRQGAPTEAFF | TRBV5-1 | few | TRBD1 | TRBJ1-1
TGTGCCAGCAGTCCGTACCTCAGCACAGATACGCAGTATTTT | CASSPYLSTDTQYF | TRBV28 | few | . | TRBJ2-3
TGTGCCAGCAGGGTAGGACAGGGGGCATCCTACGAGCAGTACTTC | CASRVGQGASYEQYF | TRBV2 | few | TRBD1 | TRBJ2-7
TGCGCCAGCAGCCCCTCTCGCTCGTCCCGCTATGGCTACACCTTC | CASSPSRSSRYGYTF | TRBV4-3 | . | . | TRBJ1-2
TGCGCCAGCAGCTCGGGACTAGAATACAATGAGCAGTTCTTC | CASSSGLEYNEQFF | TRBV5-1 | . | TRBD2 | TRBJ2-1
TGTGCCAGTAGTATCCGGGAGACCCAGTACTTC | CASSIRETQYF | TRBV19 | . | . | TRBJ2-5
TGTGCCAGCAGCACCCGACAGGACAATAATTCACCCCTCCACTTT | CASSTRQDNNSPLHF | TRBV11-3 | . | . | TRBJ1-6
TGCGCCAGCAGCTTGGCCAATGGCTACGAGCAGTACTTC | CASSLANGYEQYF | TRBV5-1 | . | . | TRBJ2-7
TGTGCCAGCAGTCGAGGTGGAGATACGCAGTATTTT | CASSRGGDTQYF | TRBV2 | few | . | TRBJ2-3
TGTGCCAGCAGTGGCATCATACAGCGACTAAGGGAGGATACGCAGTATTTT | CASSGIIQRLREDTQYF | TRBV6-1 | . | . | TRBJ2-3
TGTGCCAGCAGGACGGGGAGTGAGCAGTTCTTC | CASRTGSEQFF | TRBV7-8 | . | . | TRBJ2-1
TGTGCCTGGAGTTTCGGGACTAGCGGGGATACGCAGTATTTT | CAWSFGTSGDTQYF | TRBV30 | few | TRBD2 | TRBJ2-3
TGTGCCAGCAGTGAAGGCTTCGGGGGCTTTGCAACAGATACGCAGTATTTT | CASSEGFGGFATDTQYF | TRBV6-1 | . | . | TRBJ2-3
TGTGCCAGCAGCTTAGAAGGCTACACCTTC | CASSLEGYTF | TRBV13 | . | . | TRBJ1-2
TGCAGCGTTGAGTGGGGGGATTCCTACGAGCAGTACTTC | CSVEWGDSYEQYF | TRBV29-1 | few | . | TRBJ2-7
TGCGCCAGCAGCCAATTTCCAGGGGACCCGGGGGATGGCTACACCTTC | CASSQFPGDPGDGYTF | TRBV4-1 | . | . | TRBJ1-2
TGTGCCAGCAGCTTGGCCTTCGGTCGGGAGACCCAGTACTTC | CASSLAFGRETQYF | TRBV5-6 | . | . | TRBJ2-5
TGTGCCAGCAGTTCAGACGAGCGGAGTCTAGCCAAAAACATTCAGTACTTC | CASSSDERSLAKNIQYF | TRBV7-9 | once | . | TRBJ2-4
TGTGCCAGCACCAAGGAGGATACGCAGTATTTT | CASTKEDTQYF | TRBV2 | . | . | TRBJ2-3
TGTGCCAGCAGCCCGGGGGGGGCTAATCAGCCCCAGCATTTT | CASSPGGANQPQHF | TRBV25-1 | . | . | TRBJ1-5